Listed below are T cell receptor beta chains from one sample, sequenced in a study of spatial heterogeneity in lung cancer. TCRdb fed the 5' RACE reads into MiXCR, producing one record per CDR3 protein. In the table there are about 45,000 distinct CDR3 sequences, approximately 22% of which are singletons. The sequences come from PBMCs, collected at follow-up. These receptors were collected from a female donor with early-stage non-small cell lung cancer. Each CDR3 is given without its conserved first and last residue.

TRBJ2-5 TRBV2 ASSGRTGGYRETQY
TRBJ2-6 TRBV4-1 ASRNTRTGANVLT
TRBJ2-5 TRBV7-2 ASSHYAGDYQETQY
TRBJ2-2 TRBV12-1 ASSFAAAGGQAGELF
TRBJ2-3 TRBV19 ASSAAGGRDTQY
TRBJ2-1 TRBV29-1 SVGAGDNEQF
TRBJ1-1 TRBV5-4 ASSLPFMNTEAF
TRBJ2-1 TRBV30 AWSQGWTSGLDEQF
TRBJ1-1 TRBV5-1 ASSLKDINTEAF
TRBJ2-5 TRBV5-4 ASSLDARVSETQY
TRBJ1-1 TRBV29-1 SVESQGNTEAF
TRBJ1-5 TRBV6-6 ASSRGRDNQPQH
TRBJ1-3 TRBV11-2 ASSLVGGYNTIY
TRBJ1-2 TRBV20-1 SALFGGGYGYT
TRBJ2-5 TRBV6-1 ASSRVPGPLQETQY
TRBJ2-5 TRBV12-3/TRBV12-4 ASRPTRQGMETQY
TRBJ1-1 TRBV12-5 ASGLGYTGEAF
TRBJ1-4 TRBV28 ASSFRATNEKLF
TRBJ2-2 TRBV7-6 ASSLESDTGELF
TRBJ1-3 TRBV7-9 ASSPYRGQTGGNTIY
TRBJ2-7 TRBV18 ASSPSLGAELEY
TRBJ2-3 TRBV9 ASSHRDTQY
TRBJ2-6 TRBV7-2 ASRASGANVLT
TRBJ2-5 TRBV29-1 SVEGTGLTQY
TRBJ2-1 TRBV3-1 ASSQGLSGDEQF
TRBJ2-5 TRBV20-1 SARGLSAYQETQY
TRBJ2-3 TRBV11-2 ASSFWEGNTDTQY
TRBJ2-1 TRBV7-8 ASSLEGGGTLGEQF
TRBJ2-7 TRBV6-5 ASRQVNEQY
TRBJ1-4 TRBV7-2 ASSLFRATNEKLF
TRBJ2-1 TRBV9 ASSVRLTGNEQF
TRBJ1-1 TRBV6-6 ASSYAGIPPEAF
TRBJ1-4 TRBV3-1 ASSFHGRNEKLF
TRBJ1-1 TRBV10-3 AISPDSVAIEAF
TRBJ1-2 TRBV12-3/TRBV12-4 ASSVDRGAYGYT
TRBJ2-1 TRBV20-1 SAPDRDSFNNEQF
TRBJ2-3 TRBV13 ASSLTSADTQY
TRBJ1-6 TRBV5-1 ASSLRIASNSPLH
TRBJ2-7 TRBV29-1 SVFGLAGVYEQY